Below are 30 T cell receptor beta chains sequenced from a single sample in a study of cytomegalovirus exposure and HLA in healthy donors. This PCR relied on a set of 60 Vbeta primers and 13 Jbeta primers. Data came from immunoSEQ multiplex PCR; TCRdb stores just in-frame clones and leaves some out. The sample lists about 96,000 clones, about four fifths occurring once. Sample: PBMCs. These receptors originate from a woman in her seventies in good health and CMV-seropositive.

The chain employs TRBV5-1 and TRBJ2-7; D may be TRBD2 (5 bases). Trimming stripped 0 bases from V and 0 bases from J, with 7 bases between. The CDR3 is 14 amino acids. In germline, CDR1 is SGHRS, CDR2 YFSETQ. The CDR3 coding sequence is TGCGCCAGCAGCTTGGTTGGGAGCTCCTACGAGCAGTACTTC. Its protein is CASSLVGSSYEQYF.

The rearrangement uses TRBV2 and TRBJ2-5; a possible D gene is TRBD2 (6 bases). Germline V lookup: CDR1 SNHLY, CDR2 FYNNEI. V was trimmed by 1 base and J by 5 bases, leaving 14 bases between them. The CDR3 runs 15 residues. The CDR3 loop is CASSEVGLTGETQYF. The CDR3 region has the DNA TGTGCCAGCAGTGAAGTCGGACTAACCGGGGAGACCCAGTACTTC.

About this clone: Its ends do not fully match the called genes, so a read error is possible. For the CDR3, the DNA is TGTGCTAGCAGCCCTCAGCTAGCGGCTCTACAAGAGACCCAGTACTTC. It yields the protein CASSPQLAALQETQYF. V and J are TRBV7-7 and TRBJ2-5; TRBD2 matches at 7 bases. Germline V gene data show CDR1 as SSHAT and CDR2 as FNYEAQ (reference sequence). The CDR3 runs to 16 residues.

This clone occurred once. The CDR3 sequence: CASSIEAGAGTDTQYF. In nucleotides, the CDR3 is TGTGCCAGCAGCATTGAAGCGGGGGCGGGCACAGATACGCAGTATTTT. The chain combines TRBV7-2 with TRBJ2-3; 8 nucleotides match TRBD2. Unmatched junction bases numbered 8, after V lost 5 bases and J lost 1 base. The CDR3 sequence is 16 residues long. Germline-derived CDR1 and CDR2 are SGHTA and FQGNSA.

The chain carries TRBV30 and TRBJ1-5; no clear D gene. In germline, CDR1 is GTSNPN, CDR2 SVGIG (reference sequence). V was clipped by 0 bases and J by 0 bases, with 6 bases between them. The CDR3 has 14 residues. In DNA form, the CDR3 reads TGTGCCTGGAGTGTACCCAGTAGCAATCAGCCCCAGCATTTT. Its translation is CAWSVPSSNQPQHF. Full variable domain (remainder filled in from reference TRBV30 and TRBJ1-5): SQTIHQWPATLVQPVGSPLSLECTVEGTSNPNLYWYRQAAGRGLQLLFYSVGIGQISSEVPQNLSASRPQDRQFILSSKKLLLSDSGFYLCAWSVPSSNQPQHFGDGTRLSIL.

The chain joins TRBV15 to TRBJ1-5; D uncertain. Germline CDR1 and CDR2: LNHNV and YYDKDF (reference sequence). This CDR3 has 16 residues. Trimming removed 0 bases at V and 4 bases at J, with 13 bases between. This CDR3 reads CATSRDRRGGNQPQHF. The CDR3 region has the DNA TGTGCCACCAGCAGAGATCGCCGGGGTGGGAATCAGCCCCAGCATTTT.

The V and J genes are TRBV18 and TRBJ2-5; perhaps TRBD2 as D (6 bases). CDR3 length: 15 residues. Germline V gives CDR1 KGHSH, CDR2 LQKENI. Trimming removed 0 bases from V and 1 base from J, with 9 bases in between. CDR3 region: CASSPPGGFQETQYF. CDR3 DNA sequence: TGTGCCAGCTCACCACCCGGGGGTTTCCAAGAGACCCAGTACTTC.

This clone showed up just a few times. The rearrangement joins TRBV5-1 to TRBJ2-7; 8 nucleotides align to TRBD2. CDR1 and CDR2 from the germline V gene are SGHRS and YFSETQ. The CDR3 has 14 amino acids. Trimming at V came to 1 base and at J to 6 bases, leaving 6 bases not matched to a gene. The CDR3 sequence is CASSLSSGSSEQYF. The CDR3 coding sequence is TGCGCCAGCAGCTTGTCCAGCGGGAGTTCCGAGCAGTACTTC.

Note on this clone: The sample contains more than one DNA sequence encoding this CDR3. The genes are TRBV7-2 and TRBJ1-2; D is unresolved. This CDR3 is 13 amino acids long. V lost 0 bases and J lost 2, with 4 bases in between. CDR1 is SGHTA and CDR2 is FQGNSA in the germline V gene. CDR3 sequence (DNA): TGTGCCAGCAGCTTAGCTCAGAACTATGGCTACACCTTC. Protein: CASSLAQNYGYTF.

J is TRBJ1-2 and V is TRBV4-1; TRBD1 aligns across 7 bases. Germline values: CDR1 MGHRA, CDR2 YSYEKL. The V segment lost 0 bases and the J segment 4 bases; nucleotides outside the gene matches: 14. CDR3 length equals 18 residues. CDR3 loop: CASSQEPPRDSFPYGYTF. In DNA, the CDR3 is TGCGCCAGCAGCCAAGAGCCTCCCCGGGACAGTTTCCCCTATGGCTACACCTTC.

The chain couples TRBV5-4 to TRBJ2-7, with 8 bases lining up with TRBD1. CDR1 and CDR2 (germline): SGHNT, YYREEE (reference sequence). V dropped 3 bases and J dropped 4; count of bases not matched to a gene: 12. The CDR3 has 16 residues. The CDR3: CASSWGPTGGRYEQYF. The CDR3 DNA is TGTGCCAGCAGCTGGGGCCCCACAGGGGGTAGATACGAGCAGTACTTC.

V usage is TRBV14 and J usage is TRBJ1-1, with unresolved D. This CDR3 is built from 12 residues. Germline V gives CDR1 SGHDN, CDR2 FVKESK. V was clipped by 8 bases and J by 11 bases, with 18 bases between them. The CDR3 DNA sequence: TGTGCCAGCGGCAGAACTGAGGGAGGCGCTTTCTTT. Its translation: CASGRTEGGAFF.

This clone has only a few counts. The V call is TRBV11-1, the J call TRBJ2-1; D remains ambiguous. The CDR3 contains 11 residues. V was cut by 4 bases and J by 8 bases, with 6 bases left in between. Germline CDR1 SGHAT, CDR2 FQDESV (reference sequence). As DNA, the CDR3 is TGTGCCAGCAGCTATTCATATGAGCAGTTCTTC. This codes for CASSYSYEQFF.

V usage is TRBV28 and J usage is TRBJ1-5, with a weak D call TRBD1 (6 bases). V lost 6 bases and J 4 bases, leaving 7 bases between the germline ends. This CDR3 region has 12 residues. Per the germline V gene, CDR1 is MDHEN and CDR2 is SYDVKM. CDR3 sequence reads: CASRDSNQPQHF. The CDR3 coding sequence is TGTGCCAGCAGGGACAGTAATCAGCCCCAGCATTTT.

Concerning this clone: The sample holds other DNA sequences that translate to the same CDR3. The rearrangement joins TRBV27 to TRBJ1-1, with a possible D match to TRBD1 (5 bases). Germline values: CDR1 MNHEY, CDR2 SMNVEV (reference sequence). CDR3 length equals 13 residues. Deletions cut 8 bases from V and 3 bases from J, with 13 bases between. The CDR3: CASSSGVYTEAFF. CDR3 coding DNA: TGTGCCAGCTCATCGGGGGTATACACTGAAGCTTTCTTT.

This clone appeared a single time. In the same sample, other DNA sequences code for this CDR3. The CDR3 DNA is TGCGCCAGCAGCTTGGGACAGAACTATGGCTACACCTTC. This encodes CASSLGQNYGYTF. The chain couples TRBV5-1 to TRBJ1-2; the D gene is possibly TRBD1 (5 bases). V was shortened by 0 bases and J by 2 bases, with 5 bases between the two germline ends. Germline loops: CDR1 SGHRS, CDR2 YFSETQ. The CDR3 sequence is 13 residues long.

With respect to this clone: A read error may account for a junction end that differs from germline. This same CDR3 is encoded by further DNA sequences in the sample. The rearrangement uses TRBV10-3 and TRBJ1-5, with TRBD1 matching 8 bases. Germline CDR1 ENHRY, CDR2 SYGVKD. There are 15 residues in the CDR3. CDR3 region: CAISEDRDSNQPQHF. The CDR3 DNA is TGTGCTATCAGTGAGGACAGGGACTCCAATCAGCCCCAGCATTTT.

The chain is built from TRBV11-3 and TRBJ2-5, with 8 nucleotides matching TRBD1. V was clipped by 5 bases and J by 4 bases; unmatched bases: 9. This CDR3 spans 15 amino acids. Germline V gene lookup returns CDR1 SGHNT and CDR2 YENEEA. The DNA of the CDR3 is TGTGCCAGCAGCCCAGGGGGCCCCAGGGGAGAGACCCAGTACTTC. As protein: CASSPGGPRGETQYF.

The rearrangement uses TRBV5-4 and TRBJ2-5; TRBD1 might be the D (6 bases). Germline loops: CDR1 SGHNT, CDR2 YYREEE (reference sequence). The CDR3 length is 14 residues. Trimming took off 0 bases at V and 5 bases at J, with 11 bases between the two ends. DNA for the CDR3: TGTGCCAGCAGCTTGGGTGGGGGCACGGAGACCCAGTACTTC. It is translated as CASSLGGGTETQYF.

This chain joins TRBV19 and TRBJ2-1; 8 positions match TRBD1. The CDR3 is made up of 14 amino acids. The V gene end was trimmed by 6 bases and the J gene end by 9 bases; junction bases not matched to a gene: 10. Germline loops: CDR1 LNHDA, CDR2 SQIVND (reference sequence). CDR3 in amino acids: CASREMTGVGEQFF. The CDR3 nucleotides are TGTGCCAGTAGGGAGATGACAGGGGTCGGTGAGCAGTTCTTC.

This chain joins TRBV5-1 and TRBJ2-6; 7 bases align to TRBD1. The CDR3 runs to 17 residues. V lost 1 base to trimming and J lost 0 bases; unmatched junction nucleotides: 4. Per germline, CDR1 SGHRS and CDR2 YFSETQ. CDR3 in amino acids: CASSLRAGGSGANVLTF. The CDR3 nucleotides are TGCGCCAGCAGCTTGAGGGCAGGGGGCTCTGGGGCCAACGTCCTGACTTTC.

This clone was seen only a few times. Here the CDR3 reads CASSSSGITDTQYF. The CDR3 DNA reads as TGTGCCAGCAGTTCCAGCGGGATCACAGATACGCAGTATTTT. V and J are TRBV28 and TRBJ2-3, with TRBD2 matching 7 bases. Germline CDR1 MDHEN, CDR2 SYDVKM. The V and J ends lost 4 bases and 2 bases, in that order; junction bases with no gene match: 3. The CDR3 spans 14 residues.

To note about this clone: One end of the junction varies from germline; a read error may be responsible. The chain recombines TRBV18 with TRBJ1-1, with D possibly being TRBD1 (6 bases). The CDR3 is made up of 13 amino acids. Looked up from germline, CDR1 is KGHSH and CDR2 is LQKENI. The CDR3 is CASSPGTKGRLDF. In DNA form, the CDR3 reads TGTGCCAGCTCACCGGGGACAAAGGGCCGGCTGGACTTT.

This clone was counted only a few times. The V call is TRBV7-9, the J call TRBJ1-1; D is perhaps TRBD1 (5 bases). This CDR3 has 13 amino acids. Looked up from germline, CDR1 is SEHNR and CDR2 is FQNEAQ (reference sequence). Trimming removed 6 bases from V and 0 bases from J, with 8 bases in between. DNA of the CDR3: TGTGCCAGCAGACTCAGGGTGAACACTGAAGCTTTCTTT. Translated, it gives CASRLRVNTEAFF.

The chain is built from TRBV9 and TRBJ2-7, with 8 bases that match TRBD2. Germline V gives CDR1 SGDLS, CDR2 YYNGEE. The ends lost 3 bases at V and 3 bases at J; junction bases unmatched: 8. CDR3 length: 15 residues. The CDR3 sequence: CASSAQGRGVYEQYF. DNA of the CDR3: TGTGCCAGCAGCGCCCAGGGGCGGGGGGTCTACGAGCAGTACTTC.

The chain joins TRBV27 to TRBJ2-3; 12 nucleotides line up with TRBD1. The length of the CDR3 is 16 residues. V lost 6 bases to trimming and J lost 6 bases; unmatched junction nucleotides: 10. Looked up from germline, CDR1 is MNHEY and CDR2 is SMNVEV (reference sequence). The CDR3 DNA sequence: TGTGCCAGCAGGCTGAGGGGACAGGGGGCTGGGGATACGCAGTATTTT. Translated: CASRLRGQGAGDTQYF.

V is TRBV6-1 and J is TRBJ2-5; TRBD2 matches 8 bases. The CDR3 has 13 amino acids. V lost 7 bases to trimming and J lost 2 bases; unmatched junction nucleotides: 3. The germline CDR1 and CDR2 sequences are MNHNS and SASEGT. The CDR3 reads CASTSGSQETQYF. The CDR3 nucleotides are TGTGCCAGCACTAGCGGGTCTCAAGAGACCCAGTACTTC.

The chain couples TRBV6-5 to TRBJ2-5; D gene unclear. V lost 5 bases to trimming and J lost 7 bases, with 8 bases between them. Germline V gives CDR1 MNHEY, CDR2 SVGAGI. This CDR3 has 11 residues. CDR3 in amino acids: CASSNGWTQYF. CDR3 nucleotides: TGTGCCAGCAGTAACGGGTGGACCCAGTACTTC.

The chain carries TRBV2 and TRBJ2-1; TRBD1 aligns across 7 bases. The CDR3 totals 14 residues. Trimming at V came to 7 bases and at J to 6 bases, leaving 9 bases not matched to a gene. The germline CDR1 and CDR2 sequences are SNHLY and FYNNEI. CDR3 DNA sequence: TGTGCCAGCAACTCCGGGACAGTCTTCAATGAGCAGTTCTTC. Amino acids: CASNSGTVFNEQFF.

This chain joins TRBV28 and TRBJ2-7, with 9 nucleotides matching TRBD1. V gave up 3 bases and J gave up 9 bases; unmatched junction bases: 6. CDR1 is MDHEN, CDR2 SYDVKM, per germline. This CDR3 has 13 residues. DNA of the CDR3: TGTGCCAGCAGTTTTATACAGGGGGCTGGGCAGTACTTC. Its translation is CASSFIQGAGQYF.